The 15 T cell receptor beta chains presented below share a single source sample, sequenced in a study of breast tumors, draining lymph nodes, adjacent tissues. The lymph nodes were axillary draining lymph nodes from breast cancer patients. TCRdb ran MiXCR on the multiplex PCR reads and lists one entry per CDR3 protein. The sample lists around 230,000 distinct CDR3 sequences; roughly 32% were seen once. Sequencing used axillary lymph node tissue. The receptor source for this set is a female donor with breast cancer. Some clones in this sample may be carry-over from other donors' samples.

A remark on this clonotype: With a much larger clone just one base away, this may be a read error. The chain has TRBV5-5 and TRBJ2-6, with D possibly matching TRBD1 (6 bases). The CDR3 has 17 residues. Germline CDR1 and CDR2: SGHKS and YYEKEE (reference sequence). Trimming left V 4 bases short and J 4 bases short, with 18 bases between. This CDR3 reads CASSPRQAIAGANVLTF. DNA for the CDR3: TGTGCCAGCAGCCCCAGACAGGCGATCGCGGGGGCCAACGTCCTGACTTTC.

The V and J genes are TRBV20-1 and TRBJ2-7, with a weak D call TRBD2 (5 bases). Germline V gene sequence: CDR1 DFQATT, CDR2 SNEGSKA (reference sequence). Trimming left V 1 base short and J 3 bases short, with 10 bases between. The CDR3 is made up of 13 amino acids. CDR3 sequence: CSARGGLDYEQYF. CDR3 sequence (DNA): TGCAGTGCTAGAGGCGGACTCGACTACGAGCAGTACTTC.

This clonotype has more than one count but fewer than ten. The CDR3 DNA is TGCAGTGCTATGCCCTCAATGAACACTGAAGCTTTCTTT. It translates to CSAMPSMNTEAFF. J is TRBJ1-1 and V is TRBV20-1; no firm D call. V dropped 4 bases and J dropped 0 bases, with 9 bases sitting between them. Germline assignment: CDR1 DFQATT and CDR2 SNEGSKA (reference sequence). The CDR3 loop spans 13 amino acids.

Ten or more counts support this clonotype. The genes are TRBV5-1 and TRBJ1-6; D may be TRBD1 (5 bases). There are 14 residues in the CDR3. Between the trimmed V and J ends, which lost 4 bases and 5 bases, there was a span of 10 bases. Germline V lookup: CDR1 SGHRS, CDR2 YFSETQ. The CDR3 DNA is TGCGCCAGCAGCAGGGACGCAGATAATTCACCCCTCCACTTT. It codes for CASSRDADNSPLHF.

This clonotype was recorded at least ten times. This chain links TRBV5-4 with TRBJ2-1; D gene uncertain. V gave up 0 bases and J gave up 6 bases, with 4 bases separating them. The CDR3 totals 12 residues. CDR1 SGHNT and CDR2 YYREEE come from the germline V gene (reference sequence). CDR3 bases: TGTGCCAGCAGCTTGGTCGTCAATGAGCAGTTCTTC. Protein product: CASSLVVNEQFF. Filled out from reference TRBV5-4 and TRBJ2-1, the complete variable domain reads ETGVTQSPTHLIKTRGQQVTLRCSSQSGHNTVSWYQQALGQGPQFIFQYYREEENGRGNFPPRFSGLQFPNYSSELNVNALELDDSALYLCASSLVVNEQFFGPGTRLTVL.

Ten or more counts support this clonotype. V is TRBV28 and J is TRBJ2-7; 10 bases are shared with TRBD2. Germline-derived CDR1 and CDR2 are MDHEN and SYDVKM. With V trimmed by 7 bases and J by 2 bases, 5 bases remained unmatched. The CDR3 spans 14 residues. CDR3 in amino acids: CASMTSGRAYEQYF. DNA of the CDR3: TGTGCCAGCATGACCAGCGGGAGGGCCTACGAGCAGTACTTC.

The chain uses TRBV5-6 and TRBJ2-3; TRBD2 agrees at 8 bases. In germline, CDR1 is SGHDT, CDR2 YYEEEE. The ends lost 5 bases at V and 1 base at J; junction bases unmatched: 3. There are 14 residues in the CDR3. The DNA of the CDR3 is TGTGCCAGCAGGACTAGCGCCGGCACAGATACGCAGTATTTT. Protein: CASRTSAGTDTQYF. Drawing the rest from reference TRBV5-6 and TRBJ2-3, the complete variable domain is DAGVTQSPTHLIKTRGQQVTLRCSPKSGHDTVSWYQQALGQGPQFIFQYYEEEERQRGNFPDRFSGHQFPNYSSELNVNALLLGDSALYLCASRTSAGTDTQYFGPGTRLTVL.

Notes on this clonotype: Being one base from a much bigger clone, this may be a read error. The chain employs TRBV19 and TRBJ2-1; 14 bases align to TRBD2. Germline V gene sequence: CDR1 LNHDA, CDR2 SQIVND (reference sequence). The CDR3 runs to 17 residues. CDR3 loop: CASSINPGLAGDNEQSF. As DNA, the CDR3 is TGTGCCAGTAGTATAAACCCGGGACTAGCGGGAGACAATGAGCAGTCCTTC.

This clonotype was detected ten times or more. The rearrangement uses TRBV19 and TRBJ2-1; 11 bases are shared with TRBD2. This CDR3 region has 14 residues. The germline V gene encodes CDR1 LNHDA and CDR2 SQIVND (reference sequence). With V trimmed by 5 bases and J by 6 bases, 3 bases remained unmatched. The CDR3 region has the DNA TGTGCCAGTAGTCACGGACTAGCGGGCAATGAGCAGTTCTTC. Protein product: CASSHGLAGNEQFF.

J is TRBJ2-3 and V is TRBV29-1, with a possible D match to TRBD1 (5 bases). CDR1 and CDR2 from the germline V gene are SQVTM and ANQGSEA. Trimming cost V 6 bases and J 0 bases, with 10 bases left between them. CDR3 length: 13 amino acids. The CDR3 loop reads CSVSQGSTDTQYF. The CDR3 bases are TGCAGCGTCAGCCAGGGAAGCACAGATACGCAGTATTTT.

In this sample, this clonotype turned up many times. The chain employs TRBV5-5 and TRBJ1-2, with 7 bases lining up with TRBD1. Looked up from germline, CDR1 is SGHKS and CDR2 is YYEKEE (reference sequence). The CDR3 is 15 amino acids. The V and J ends lost 3 bases and 6 bases, in that order; junction bases with no gene match: 11. The CDR3 is CASSSTGIGVDGYTF. Written as DNA, the CDR3 is TGTGCCAGCAGCTCGACAGGGATCGGGGTGGATGGCTACACCTTC.

Ten or more counts support this clonotype. The V gene is TRBV24-1, the J gene TRBJ2-7, with 11 positions matching TRBD2. CDR1 and CDR2 from the germline V gene are KGHDR and SFDVKD. The CDR3 sequence is 15 residues long. With 2 bases clipped from V and 2 bases from J, the junction kept 1 base outside the gene matches. The CDR3 region has the DNA TGTGCCACCAGTGATTCGACTAGCGGGGCCTACGAGCAGTACTTC. This encodes CATSDSTSGAYEQYF.

This clonotype was counted between two and nine times. The gene calls are TRBV6-6 and TRBJ1-1, with a weak D call TRBD1 (5 bases). V lost 6 bases to trimming and J lost 1 base, with 12 bases between them. Germline CDR1 is MNHNY and CDR2 is SVGAGI (reference sequence). The CDR3 totals 14 residues. CDR3 sequence: CASRLQRGNTEAFF. CDR3 nucleotides: TGTGCCAGCAGACTACAGAGGGGGAACACTGAAGCTTTCTTT.

The table lists this clonotype with a count of one. The chain links TRBV15 to TRBJ2-3; 12 nucleotides agree with TRBD2. CDR1 and CDR2 (germline): LNHNV, YYDKDF (reference sequence). The CDR3 consists of 15 residues. The V and J ends lost 2 bases and 5 bases, in that order; junction bases with no gene match: 2. The CDR3 region is CATSRQLAGGDTQYF. The CDR3 DNA follows: TGTGCCACCAGCAGACAACTAGCGGGAGGAGATACGCAGTATTTT.

V is TRBV3-1 and J is TRBJ1-6, with TRBD1 matching 7 bases. The CDR3 consists of 15 residues. Per germline, CDR1 LGHDT and CDR2 YNNKEL (reference sequence). Germline trimming cut 4 bases from V and 5 bases from J; bases unmatched to any gene: 5. CDR3: CASSRTGTDNSPLHF. The CDR3 nucleotides read TGTGCCAGCAGCCGAACCGGGACAGATAATTCACCCCTCCACTTT.